This TCR beta chain was profiled in a study of cytomegalovirus exposure and HLA in healthy donors. Notes on the study in general: When a later analysis was performed, an Asian-associated ancestry cluster reportedly had fewer N-insertions than the approximately 700-donor mean. Reports credit the classifier with highly specific, highly sensitive diagnosis of cytomegalovirus status. The authors judged a highly shared variant cluster likely a sequencing artifact.

This CDR3 region has 13 residues. Per the germline V gene, CDR1 is SGHVS and CDR2 is FNYEAQ. V lost 0 bases, J lost 7 bases, and 6 bases lay in between. Concerning this clone: The antigen remains unidentified.

13 Jbeta primers and 60 Vbeta primers were used for the PCR. Clones were read by immunoSEQ multiplex PCR, and TCRdb kept only the in-frame ones, dropping some. Among 100,000 to 150,000 clones, around three quarters were seen once, and the ten largest hold approximately 1.3%. Specimen: PBMCs. The rearrangement links TRBV7-6 to TRBJ2-2; D call uncertain. The receptor's source is a female donor in good health and CMV-seronegative. The CDR3 sequence is CASSLASVGELFF. Written as DNA, the CDR3 is TGTGCCAGCAGCTTAGCCTCTGTCGGGGAGCTGTTTTTT.